Below, 25 T cell receptor beta chains from the same sample are listed, as sequenced in a study of OX40 agonist ivuxolimab in advanced cancers. Profiled with immunoSEQ multiplex PCR; TCRdb holds only in-frame clones, not every one. The data contain 69,000 or so clones, approximately 92% of them singletons. Specimen: CD4+ or CD8+ T cells sorted from blood, collected in a trial of the OX40 agonist ivuxolimab. The receptor set was obtained from an adult with an advanced solid tumor such as melanoma, head and neck, liver or kidney cancer.

CDR3 nucleotides: TGTGCCAGCCTTGGGCAGGCTATCTCTGGAAACACCATATATTTT. It yields the protein CASLGQAISGNTIYF. The chain carries TRBV13 and TRBJ1-3; D is ambiguous. V lost 8 bases to trimming and J lost 0 bases, with 14 bases between them. The CDR3 totals 15 residues. Germline values: CDR1 PRHDT, CDR2 FYEKMQ (reference sequence).

This clone was seen a handful of times. This chain links TRBV7-9 with TRBJ1-1; D remains unclear. Between the trimmed V and J ends, which lost 3 bases and 8 bases, there was a span of 4 bases. This CDR3 has 10 amino acids. Per germline, CDR1 SEHNR and CDR2 FQNEAQ (reference sequence). CDR3 residues: CASSLDEAFF. CDR3 bases: TGTGCCAGCAGCTTGGACGAAGCTTTCTTT.

This chain links TRBV7-3 with TRBJ2-2, with a tentative D call TRBD1 (6 bases). Deletions cut 3 bases from V and 3 bases from J, with 8 bases between. The CDR3 totals 14 residues. Germline V gene data show CDR1 as SGHTA and CDR2 as FQGTGA. This chain's CDR3 is CASSFEGDTGELFF. DNA of the CDR3: TGTGCCAGCAGCTTTGAGGGGGACACCGGGGAGCTGTTTTTT. The full variable domain, with the rest looked up from reference TRBV7-3 and TRBJ2-2, is GAGVSQTPSNKVTEKGKYVELRCDPISGHTALYWYRQSLGQGPEFLIYFQGTGAADDSGLPNDRFFAVRPEGSVSTLKIQRTERGDSAVYLCASSFEGDTGELFFGEGSRLTVL.

The rearrangement uses TRBV6-1 and TRBJ1-5; D remains unclear. Between the trimmed V and J ends, which lost 7 bases and 3 bases, there was a span of 16 bases. The CDR3 spans 15 residues. Per the germline V gene, CDR1 is MNHNS and CDR2 is SASEGT. CDR3 protein: CASTTVAAINQPQHF. The CDR3 nucleotides are TGTGCCAGCACGACGGTGGCAGCGATCAATCAGCCCCAGCATTTT.

The chain combines TRBV15 with TRBJ2-5, with TRBD2 matching 13 bases. V lost 4 bases, J lost 3 bases, and 5 bases stayed unmatched. There are 16 residues in the CDR3. Germline loops: CDR1 LNHNV, CDR2 YYDKDF (reference sequence). This chain's CDR3 is CATSTYGTSGEETQYF. CDR3 sequence (DNA): TGTGCCACCAGCACTTACGGGACTAGCGGGGAAGAGACCCAGTACTTC.

The chain is built from TRBV28 and TRBJ2-7, with 8 bases fitting TRBD1. Germline V gene sequence: CDR1 MDHEN, CDR2 SYDVKM. This CDR3 has 15 amino acids. J gave up 1 base and V 9 bases, and 11 bases lay outside the gene matches. Written as DNA, the CDR3 is TGTGCCAGTCTAGGTCACAGGGGGGAGTCCTACGAGCAGTACTTC. Translated, it gives CASLGHRGESYEQYF.

CDR3 protein: CASSREPADYGYTF. The DNA for the CDR3 is TGTGCCAGCTCACGCGAGCCCGCCGACTATGGCTACACCTTC. V is TRBV18 and J is TRBJ1-2; D remains unclear. The CDR3 is 14 amino acids. The ends were cut back, 4 bases at V and 3 bases at J, with 12 bases in the middle. Germline V gene lookup returns CDR1 KGHSH and CDR2 LQKENI.

The chain links TRBV10-3 to TRBJ2-7, with TRBD2 identical over 7 bases. This CDR3 region has 14 residues. The V and J ends lost 7 bases and 1 base, in that order; junction bases with no gene match: 7. Germline V gene sequence: CDR1 ENHRY, CDR2 SYGVKD. In nucleotides, the CDR3 is TGTGCCATCACTCCAGCGGGAACGTCCTACGAGCAGTACTTC. It specifies CAITPAGTSYEQYF.

This chain joins TRBV4-3 and TRBJ1-2; possible D gene TRBD1, 5 bases. This CDR3 contains 14 residues. Germline V gene sequence: CDR1 LGHNA, CDR2 YSLEER. Trimming shortened V by 0 bases and J by 3 bases, and 8 bases separated the two germline ends. DNA of the CDR3: TGCGCCAGCAGCCAAGATCGGGACGACTATGGCTACACCTTC. Protein: CASSQDRDDYGYTF.

The J gene is TRBJ2-5, the V gene TRBV11-2; tentatively, D is TRBD1 (6 bases). CDR3 length equals 17 residues. V was shortened by 1 base and J by 1 base, with 16 bases between the two germline ends. Germline values: CDR1 SGHAT, CDR2 FQNNGV. CDR3 nucleotides: TGTGCCAGCAGCTTAGGCCTACTCAGGGGCCCCCAAGAGACCCAGTACTTC. Amino acid sequence: CASSLGLLRGPQETQYF.

This chain links TRBV25-1 with TRBJ1-2, with D possibly matching TRBD1 (5 bases). Germline CDR1 reads MGHDK; CDR2 reads SYGVNS. Trimming cost V 11 bases and J 4 bases, with 11 bases left between them. The CDR3 runs to 11 residues. This CDR3 reads CACLGGYGYTF. The CDR3 region has the DNA TGTGCCTGTCTGGGGGGCTATGGCTACACCTTC.

Of note for this clone: Germline is not matched at one junction end, which may reflect a read error. The V gene is TRBV5-8, the J gene TRBJ2-5; D perhaps matches TRBD1 (5 bases). CDR3 size: 16 residues. The V gene's germline CDR1 is SGHTS and CDR2 YDEGEE. The CDR3 loop reads CASSQDQGSPQETQYF. The CDR3 nucleotides read TGCGCCAGCAGCCAAGATCAGGGATCCCCCCAAGAGACCCAGTACTTC.

The sample holds one count of this clone. CDR3 DNA sequence: TGTGCCAGCAGCTTAATGACGTTGACAGACACTGAAGCTTTCTTT. Translation gives CASSLMTLTDTEAFF. V usage is TRBV7-8 and J usage is TRBJ1-1, with a weak D call TRBD1 (5 bases). The CDR3 has 15 residues. Germline V lookup: CDR1 SGHVS, CDR2 FQNEAQ. The ends were cut back, 2 bases at V and 3 bases at J, with 13 bases in the middle.

This clone came up once. The rearrangement links TRBV18 to TRBJ2-1; 10 nucleotides match TRBD2. With V trimmed by 0 bases and J by 5 bases, 10 bases remained unmatched. Looked up from germline, CDR1 is KGHSH and CDR2 is LQKENI. This CDR3 has 18 residues. The CDR3 sequence is CASSPPGLAREFDNEQFF. In DNA form, the CDR3 reads TGTGCCAGCTCACCACCGGGACTAGCGCGGGAGTTCGACAATGAGCAGTTCTTC.

This clone was detected only a few times. V and J are TRBV27 and TRBJ1-2; tentative D call: TRBD1 (6 bases). The CDR3 is 14 amino acids. Germline-derived CDR1 and CDR2 are MNHEY and SMNVEV (reference sequence). V shed 3 bases and J shed 7 bases, with 15 bases lying between them. The CDR3 coding sequence is TGTGCCAGCAGTTTCTTGGGGGGGGCAGGTGGCTACACCTTC. Translation: CASSFLGGAGGYTF.

This rearrangement joins TRBV28 to TRBJ2-2, with TRBD1 identical over 8 bases. This CDR3 has 16 residues. Trimming at V came to 5 bases and at J to 0 bases, leaving 5 bases not matched to a gene. CDR1 MDHEN and CDR2 SYDVKM come from the germline V gene. CDR3 loop: CASSQPTGANTGELFF. CDR3 DNA sequence: TGTGCCAGCAGTCAACCGACAGGGGCGAACACCGGGGAGCTGTTTTTT.

The rearrangement links TRBV6-5 to TRBJ2-7; 7 bases agree with TRBD2. In germline, CDR1 is MNHEY, CDR2 SVGAGI. V gave up 6 bases and J gave up 2 bases; unmatched junction bases: 10. This CDR3 contains 15 residues. CDR3 in amino acids: CASRPRSGPPYEQYF. The CDR3 region has the DNA TGTGCCAGCAGACCCCGTAGCGGGCCGCCCTACGAGCAGTACTTC.

This rearrangement joins TRBV28 to TRBJ1-1; 9 bases line up with TRBD1. CDR3 length: 15 residues. V was pared by 7 bases and J by 5 bases, with 11 bases of the junction left unmatched. Germline assignment: CDR1 MDHEN and CDR2 SYDVKM. CDR3 DNA sequence: TGTGCCAGCACCACAGACAGGGGGGTATCGACTGAAGCTTTCTTT. Protein product: CASTTDRGVSTEAFF.

The chain joins TRBV13 to TRBJ2-7; 11 positions agree with TRBD1. Germline CDR1 reads PRHDT; CDR2 reads FYEKMQ (reference sequence). This CDR3 is built from 15 residues. The trim removed 1 base at V and 3 bases at J, leaving 2 bases unmatched. The DNA of the CDR3 is TGTGCCAGCAGCTTAGCCGGGACAGGGGGCTACGAGCAGTACTTC. Translated, it gives CASSLAGTGGYEQYF.

This clone was counted a few times. The chain uses TRBV9 and TRBJ2-1; the D is unclear. The CDR3 covers 16 residues. The V gene lost 4 bases and the J gene lost 0 bases, with 14 bases spanning the gap. CDR1 SGDLS and CDR2 YYNGEE come from the germline V gene. CDR3 amino acids: CASSSPSDSSYNEQFF. The CDR3 region has the DNA TGTGCCAGCAGCTCCCCCAGTGATTCCTCCTACAATGAGCAGTTCTTC.

The CDR3 DNA follows: TGTGCCAGCAGTCCTGGGGCCAACGTCCTGACTTTC. Amino acids: CASSPGANVLTF. This chain uses TRBV27 with TRBJ2-6; D remains unclear. The V end lost 5 bases, the J end lost 2 bases, and 1 base lay between the germline ends. From germline, CDR1 is MNHEY and CDR2 SMNVEV (reference sequence). This CDR3 spans 12 amino acids. Looking up the rest from reference TRBV27 and TRBJ2-6 gives the full variable domain: EAQVTQNPRYLITVTGKKLTVTCSQNMNHEYMSWYRQDPGLGLRQIYYSMNVEVTDKGDVPEGYKVSRKEKRNFPLILESPSPNQTSLYFCASSPGANVLTFGAGSRLTVL.

The V gene is TRBV7-9, the J gene TRBJ1-1, with a weak D call TRBD1 (5 bases). This CDR3 has 14 residues. V lost 5 bases to trimming and J lost 9 bases, with 19 bases between them. Germline V gene lookup returns CDR1 SEHNR and CDR2 FQNEAQ (reference sequence). CDR3 nucleotide sequence: TGTGCCAGCAGCCCCGGGGGGGGGATCGGGAAAGCTTTCTTT. Protein product: CASSPGGGIGKAFF.

This sequence joins TRBV4-2 and TRBJ1-2, with 12 bases aligning to TRBD1. This CDR3 spans 18 amino acids. Germline V gene lookup returns CDR1 LGHNA and CDR2 YNFKEQ. The V gene end was trimmed by 0 bases and the J gene end by 4 bases; junction bases not matched to a gene: 9. CDR3 DNA sequence: TGTGCCAGCAGCCAAGATGAGGGACAGGGGGCGCACCTCTATGGCTACACCTTC. Its translation: CASSQDEGQGAHLYGYTF.

This chain connects TRBV7-2 to TRBJ1-2, with D unresolved. Germline CDR1 and CDR2: SGHTA and FQGNSA. Trimming removed 0 bases at V and 5 bases at J, with 13 bases between. The CDR3 contains 15 residues. DNA for the CDR3: TGTGCCAGCAGCTTAGCGCTGTATGGTGGATATGGCTACACCTTC. This codes for CASSLALYGGYGYTF.

The J gene is TRBJ2-1, the V gene TRBV7-9, with 7 bases fitting TRBD2. CDR1 and CDR2 from the germline V gene are SEHNR and FQNEAQ (reference sequence). This CDR3 region has 16 residues. Trimming cost V 5 bases and J 2 bases; bases outside gene matches: 9. As DNA, the CDR3 is TGTGCCAGCAGCCCCACTACGGGGGGACCCTACAATGAGCAGTTCTTC. This translates into CASSPTTGGPYNEQFF.